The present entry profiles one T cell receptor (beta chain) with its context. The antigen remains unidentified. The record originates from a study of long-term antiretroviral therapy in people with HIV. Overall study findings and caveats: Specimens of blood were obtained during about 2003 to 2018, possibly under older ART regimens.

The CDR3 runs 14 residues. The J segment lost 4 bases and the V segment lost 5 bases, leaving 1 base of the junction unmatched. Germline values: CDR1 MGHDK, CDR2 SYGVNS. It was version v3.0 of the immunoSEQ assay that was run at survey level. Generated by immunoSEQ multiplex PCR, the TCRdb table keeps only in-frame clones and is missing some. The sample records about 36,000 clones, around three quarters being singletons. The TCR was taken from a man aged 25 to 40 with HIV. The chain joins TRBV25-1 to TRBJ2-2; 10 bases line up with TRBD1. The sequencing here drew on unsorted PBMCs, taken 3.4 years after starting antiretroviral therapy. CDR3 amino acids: CASSRTGGTGELFF. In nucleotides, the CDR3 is TGTGCCAGCAGTCGGACAGGGGGCACCGGGGAGCTGTTTTTT.